The 2 T cell receptor beta chains below come from one sample, sequenced in a study of radiotherapy plus CTLA-4 blockade in lung cancer. TCRdb's copy holds only in-frame clones and misses some; the assay was immunoSEQ multiplex PCR. The table records 55,000 to 85,000 clones, less than 85% of them present only once. The input for sequencing was peripheral blood, taken from a patient treated with radiotherapy plus ipilimumab. Every receptor here comes from a human donor with non-small cell lung cancer whose response to radiotherapy plus ipilimumab could not be evaluated. Some clones in this sample may be carry-over from other donors' samples.

The genes are TRBV11-3 and TRBJ2-2; weak D call: TRBD2 (5 bases). Trimming removed 4 bases from V and 1 base from J, with 7 bases in between. The CDR3 covers 14 residues. CDR1 is SGHNT, CDR2 YENEEA, per germline. The CDR3 loop reads CASSSGVNTGELFF. The CDR3 DNA is TGTGCCAGCAGCTCCGGGGTGAACACCGGGGAGCTGTTTTTT.

The J gene is TRBJ2-1, the V gene TRBV11-3; D perhaps matches TRBD1 (6 bases). The CDR3 is made up of 13 amino acids. V gave up 0 bases and J gave up 13 bases, with 13 bases separating them. CDR1 and CDR2 (germline): SGHNT, YENEEA. As DNA, the CDR3 is TGTGCCAGCAGCTTAGATTTCGTAGGGGGACAGTTCTTC. This translates into CASSLDFVGGQFF.